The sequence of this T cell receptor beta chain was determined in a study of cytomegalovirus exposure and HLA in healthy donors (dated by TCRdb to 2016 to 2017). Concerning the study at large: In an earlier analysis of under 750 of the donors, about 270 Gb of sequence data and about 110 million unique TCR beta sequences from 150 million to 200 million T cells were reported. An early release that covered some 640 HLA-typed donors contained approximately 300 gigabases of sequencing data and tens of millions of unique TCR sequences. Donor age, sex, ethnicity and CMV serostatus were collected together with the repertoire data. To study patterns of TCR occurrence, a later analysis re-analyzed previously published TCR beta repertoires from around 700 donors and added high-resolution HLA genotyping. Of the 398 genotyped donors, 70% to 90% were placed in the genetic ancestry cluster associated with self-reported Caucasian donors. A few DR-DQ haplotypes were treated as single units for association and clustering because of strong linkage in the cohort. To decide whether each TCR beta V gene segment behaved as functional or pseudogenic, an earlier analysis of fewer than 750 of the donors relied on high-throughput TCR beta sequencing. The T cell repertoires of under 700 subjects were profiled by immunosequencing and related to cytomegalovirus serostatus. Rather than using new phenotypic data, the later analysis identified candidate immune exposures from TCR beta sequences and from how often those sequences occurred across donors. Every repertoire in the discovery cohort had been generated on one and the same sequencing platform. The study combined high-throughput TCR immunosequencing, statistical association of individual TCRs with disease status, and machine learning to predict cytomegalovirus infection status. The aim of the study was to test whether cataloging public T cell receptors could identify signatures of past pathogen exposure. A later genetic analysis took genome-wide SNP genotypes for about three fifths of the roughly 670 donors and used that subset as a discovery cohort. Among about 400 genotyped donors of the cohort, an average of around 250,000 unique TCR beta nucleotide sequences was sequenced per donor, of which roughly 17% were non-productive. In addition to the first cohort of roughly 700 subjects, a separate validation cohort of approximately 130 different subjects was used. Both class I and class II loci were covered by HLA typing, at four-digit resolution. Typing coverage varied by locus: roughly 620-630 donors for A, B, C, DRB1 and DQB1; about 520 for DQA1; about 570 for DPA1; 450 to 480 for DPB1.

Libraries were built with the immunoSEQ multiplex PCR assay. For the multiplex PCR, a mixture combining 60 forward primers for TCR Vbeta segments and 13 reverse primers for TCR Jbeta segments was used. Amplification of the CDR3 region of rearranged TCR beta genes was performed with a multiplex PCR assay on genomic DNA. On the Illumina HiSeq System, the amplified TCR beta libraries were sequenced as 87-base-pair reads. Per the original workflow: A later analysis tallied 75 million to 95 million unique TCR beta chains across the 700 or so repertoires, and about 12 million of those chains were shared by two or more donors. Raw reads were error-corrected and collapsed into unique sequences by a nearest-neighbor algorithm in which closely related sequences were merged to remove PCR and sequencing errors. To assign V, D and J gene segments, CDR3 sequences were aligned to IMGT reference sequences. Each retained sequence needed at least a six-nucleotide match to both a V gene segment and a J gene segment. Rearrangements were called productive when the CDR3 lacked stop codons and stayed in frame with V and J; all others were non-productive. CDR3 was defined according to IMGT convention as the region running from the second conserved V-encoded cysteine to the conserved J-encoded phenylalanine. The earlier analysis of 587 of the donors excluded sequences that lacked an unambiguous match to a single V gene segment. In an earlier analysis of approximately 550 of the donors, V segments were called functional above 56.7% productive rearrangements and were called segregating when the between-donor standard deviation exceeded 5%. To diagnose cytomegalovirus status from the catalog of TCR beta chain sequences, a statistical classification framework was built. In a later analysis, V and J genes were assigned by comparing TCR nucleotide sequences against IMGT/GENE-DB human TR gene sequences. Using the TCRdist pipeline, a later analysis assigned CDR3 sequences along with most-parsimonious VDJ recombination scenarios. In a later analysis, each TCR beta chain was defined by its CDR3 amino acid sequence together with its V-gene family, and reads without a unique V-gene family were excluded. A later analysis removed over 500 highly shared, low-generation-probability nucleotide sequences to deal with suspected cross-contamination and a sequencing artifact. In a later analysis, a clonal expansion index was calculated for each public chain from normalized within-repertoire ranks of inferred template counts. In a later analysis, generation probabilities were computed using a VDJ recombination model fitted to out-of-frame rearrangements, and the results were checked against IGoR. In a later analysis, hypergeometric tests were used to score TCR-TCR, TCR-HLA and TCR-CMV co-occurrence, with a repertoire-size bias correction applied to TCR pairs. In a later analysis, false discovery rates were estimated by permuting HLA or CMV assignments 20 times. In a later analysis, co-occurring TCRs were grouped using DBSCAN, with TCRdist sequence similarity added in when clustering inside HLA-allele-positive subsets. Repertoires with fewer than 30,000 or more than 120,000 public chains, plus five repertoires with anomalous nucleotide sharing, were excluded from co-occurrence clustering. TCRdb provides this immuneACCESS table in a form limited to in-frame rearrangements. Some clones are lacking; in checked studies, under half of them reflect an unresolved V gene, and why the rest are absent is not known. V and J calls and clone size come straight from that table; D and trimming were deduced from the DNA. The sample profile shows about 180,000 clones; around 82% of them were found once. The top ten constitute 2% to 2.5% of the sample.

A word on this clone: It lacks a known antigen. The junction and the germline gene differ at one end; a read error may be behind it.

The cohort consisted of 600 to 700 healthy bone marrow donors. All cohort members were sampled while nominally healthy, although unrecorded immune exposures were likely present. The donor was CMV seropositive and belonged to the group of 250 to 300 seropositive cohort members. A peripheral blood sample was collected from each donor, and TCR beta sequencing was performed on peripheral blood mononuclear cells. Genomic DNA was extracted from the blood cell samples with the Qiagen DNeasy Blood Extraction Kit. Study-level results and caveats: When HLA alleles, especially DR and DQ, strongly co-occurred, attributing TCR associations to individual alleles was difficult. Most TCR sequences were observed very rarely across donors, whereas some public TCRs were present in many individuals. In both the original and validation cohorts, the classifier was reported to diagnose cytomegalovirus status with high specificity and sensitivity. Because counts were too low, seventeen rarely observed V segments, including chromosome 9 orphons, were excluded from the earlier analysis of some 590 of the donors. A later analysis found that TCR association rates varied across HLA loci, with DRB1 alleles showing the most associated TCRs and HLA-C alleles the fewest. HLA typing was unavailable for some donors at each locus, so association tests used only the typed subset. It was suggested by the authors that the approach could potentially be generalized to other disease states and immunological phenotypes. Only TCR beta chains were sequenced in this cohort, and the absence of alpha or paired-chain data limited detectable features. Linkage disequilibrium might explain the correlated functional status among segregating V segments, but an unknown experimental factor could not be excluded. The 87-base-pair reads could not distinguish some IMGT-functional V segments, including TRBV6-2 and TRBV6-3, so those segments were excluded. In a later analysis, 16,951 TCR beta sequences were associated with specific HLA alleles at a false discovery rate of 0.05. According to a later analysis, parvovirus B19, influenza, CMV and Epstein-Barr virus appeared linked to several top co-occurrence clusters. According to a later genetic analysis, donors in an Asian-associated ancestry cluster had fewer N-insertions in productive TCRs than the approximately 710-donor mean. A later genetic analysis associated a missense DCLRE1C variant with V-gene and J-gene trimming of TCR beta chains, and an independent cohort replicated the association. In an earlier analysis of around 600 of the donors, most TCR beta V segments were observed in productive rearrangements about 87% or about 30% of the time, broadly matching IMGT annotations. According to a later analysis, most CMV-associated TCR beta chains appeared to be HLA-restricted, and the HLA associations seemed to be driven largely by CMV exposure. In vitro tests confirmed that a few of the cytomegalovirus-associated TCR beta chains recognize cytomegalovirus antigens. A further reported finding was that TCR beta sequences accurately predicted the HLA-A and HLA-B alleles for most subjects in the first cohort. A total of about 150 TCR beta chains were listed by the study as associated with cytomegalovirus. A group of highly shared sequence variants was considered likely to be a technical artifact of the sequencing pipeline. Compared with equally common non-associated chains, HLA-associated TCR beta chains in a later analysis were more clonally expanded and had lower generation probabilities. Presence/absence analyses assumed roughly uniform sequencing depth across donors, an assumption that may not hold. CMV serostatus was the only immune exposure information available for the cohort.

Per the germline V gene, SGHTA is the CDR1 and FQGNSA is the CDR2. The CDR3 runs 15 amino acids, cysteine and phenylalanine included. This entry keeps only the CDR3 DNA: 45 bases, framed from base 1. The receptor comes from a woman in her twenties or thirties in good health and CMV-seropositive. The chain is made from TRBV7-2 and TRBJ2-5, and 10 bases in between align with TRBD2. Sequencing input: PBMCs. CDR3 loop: CASSNQRGGQGTQYF. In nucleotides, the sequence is TGTGCCAGCAGCAACCAGCGGGGGGGCCAAGGGACCCAGTACTTC.